Below are 19 T cell receptor beta chains sequenced from a single sample in a study of control samples from healthy donors and cancer patients. Clones were sequenced by immunoSEQ multiplex PCR, and TCRdb holds only the in-frame ones, with some missing. The sample yields about 61,000 clones, roughly 89% seen once. Sample: PBMCs. The receptors shown here come from a man between 60 and 75 years old with colorectal cancer.

The chain joins TRBV29-1 to TRBJ2-5; D possibly corresponds to TRBD2 (5 bases). CDR1 is SQVTM and CDR2 is ANQGSEA in the germline V gene. The CDR3 is made up of 13 amino acids. Trimming took 7 bases from V and 5 from J, leaving 17 bases between them. The CDR3 bases are TGCAGCGCCGGAAAAGGGAGTAGGGAGACCCAGTACTTC. This gives the protein CSAGKGSRETQYF.

The genes are TRBV4-2 and TRBJ1-4; D is uncertain. The CDR3 runs 17 residues. The germline gives CDR1 LGHNA, CDR2 YNFKEQ. The V end was cut by 4 bases, the J end by 0 bases, with 15 bases between. CDR3 residues: CASSRGLWPATNEKLFF. The CDR3, as DNA: TGTGCCAGCAGCCGAGGGCTCTGGCCAGCAACTAATGAAAAACTGTTTTTT.

The chain couples TRBV5-1 to TRBJ2-1; 7 positions agree with TRBD1. The CDR3 consists of 14 residues. Per the germline V gene, CDR1 is SGHRS and CDR2 is YFSETQ. Germline trimming cut 4 bases from V and 12 bases from J; bases unmatched to any gene: 13. The CDR3: CASSPRQGSSWQFF. The CDR3 DNA sequence: TGCGCCAGCAGCCCACGACAGGGCTCCAGTTGGCAGTTCTTC.

V gene TRBV6-5 combines with J gene TRBJ1-1; no firm D call. Germline V gene lookup returns CDR1 MNHEY and CDR2 SVGAGI. The CDR3 loop spans 14 amino acids. V was clipped by 2 bases and J by 4 bases, with 11 bases between them. The CDR3 DNA reads TGTGCCAGCAGTTACAGGTGGCAAGGCACTGAAGCTTTCTTT. This translates into CASSYRWQGTEAFF.

This chain links TRBV6-5 with TRBJ1-1; tentatively, D is TRBD1 (6 bases). The germline V and J ends were trimmed by 6 bases and 0 bases, with 8 bases remaining between them. Per the germline V gene, CDR1 is MNHEY and CDR2 is SVGAGI. The CDR3 sequence is 13 residues long. Written as DNA, the CDR3 is TGTGCCAGCAGCAGGGGTGTGAACACTGAAGCTTTCTTT. Its translation is CASSRGVNTEAFF.

The rearrangement links TRBV5-1 to TRBJ2-2; D assignment may be TRBD1 or TRBD2 (5 bases each). V lost 1 base to trimming and J lost 8 bases, with 15 bases between them. The length of the CDR3 is 15 residues. Germline CDR1 and CDR2: SGHRS and YFSETQ. Here the CDR3 reads CASSLRGAAVGELFF. As DNA, the CDR3 is TGCGCCAGCAGCTTGAGGGGAGCGGCCGTGGGGGAGCTGTTTTTT.

The chain links TRBV4-3 to TRBJ1-2; D is undetermined. V was clipped by 4 bases and J by 4 bases, with 16 bases between them. Germline V gives CDR1 LGHNA, CDR2 YSLEER. The CDR3 covers 15 residues. The CDR3 spells CASSRTTARGYGYTF. In DNA, the CDR3 is TGCGCCAGCAGCCGGACTACAGCCCGGGGCTATGGCTACACCTTC.

The rearrangement joins TRBV7-3 to TRBJ2-7; 7 bases are a match to TRBD1. Germline CDR1 is SGHTA and CDR2 is FQGTGA. CDR3 size: 16 residues. Unmatched junction bases numbered 11, after V lost 6 bases and J lost 0 bases. The CDR3 loop is CASRRGTGDGSYEQYF. The CDR3 coding sequence is TGTGCCAGCAGGAGGGGTACAGGGGATGGCTCCTACGAGCAGTACTTC.

The chain recombines TRBV6-5 with TRBJ1-1, with a weak D call TRBD1 (5 bases). The CDR3 contains 16 residues. In germline, CDR1 is MNHEY, CDR2 SVGAGI. With 0 bases removed from V and 5 bases from J, the gap between germline ends came to 16 bases. The CDR3 region has the DNA TGTGCCAGCAGTTACTCGAACGGGGGAGGGGAGACTGAAGCTTTCTTT. The encoded protein is CASSYSNGGGETEAFF.

In DNA form, the CDR3 reads TGTGCCACGGGTCCCCGGGACAGGTTTCAGCCCCAGCATTTT. Translating gives CATGPRDRFQPQHF. The rearrangement uses TRBV2 and TRBJ1-5; the match to TRBD1 covers 8 bases. The CDR3 is 14 amino acids. J gave up 6 bases and V 10 bases, and 11 bases lay outside the gene matches. CDR1 and CDR2 (germline): SNHLY, FYNNEI.

This rearrangement joins TRBV7-2 to TRBJ2-1, with 8 bases identical to TRBD2. The CDR3 is 15 amino acids. Looked up from germline, CDR1 is SGHTA and CDR2 is FQGNSA. Trimming at V came to 0 bases and at J to 4 bases, leaving 2 bases not matched to a gene. CDR3 nucleotide sequence: TGTGCCAGCAGCTTAGCGGCGGGGGGTTACAATGAGCAGTTCTTC. Protein: CASSLAAGGYNEQFF.

This chain connects TRBV2 to TRBJ2-4; 7 nucleotides match TRBD1. In germline, CDR1 is SNHLY, CDR2 FYNNEI. The J segment lost 7 bases and the V segment lost 2 bases, leaving 5 bases of the junction unmatched. The CDR3 covers 14 residues. The CDR3 loop reads CASSETGVRNIQYF. CDR3 nucleotides: TGTGCCAGCAGTGAAACAGGGGTAAGGAACATTCAGTACTTC.

This chain links TRBV30 with TRBJ1-6; possibly TRBD1 for D (5 bases). The germline V gene has CDR1 GTSNPN and CDR2 SVGIG (reference sequence). This CDR3 contains 16 residues. The V end lost 4 bases, the J end lost 5 bases, and 18 bases lay between the germline ends. The CDR3 here is CAWTLTSGRDNSPLHF. DNA for the CDR3: TGTGCCTGGACACTAACTTCGGGACGGGATAATTCACCCCTCCACTTT. Full variable domain (remainder filled in from reference TRBV30 and TRBJ1-6): SQTIHQWPATLVQPVGSPLSLECTVEGTSNPNLYWYRQAAGRGLQLLFYSVGIGQISSEVPQNLSASRPQDRQFILSSKKLLLSDSGFYLCAWTLTSGRDNSPLHFGNGTRLTVT.

CDR3 bases: TGTGCCAGCAGTTTATGGGGGCGGACGGAAAATGAGCAGTTCTTC. It is translated as CASSLWGRTENEQFF. The V gene is TRBV27, the J gene TRBJ2-1; D perhaps matches TRBD1 (6 bases). Trimming pared 1 base from V and 7 bases from J, leaving 14 bases between. The CDR3 totals 15 residues. Germline loops: CDR1 MNHEY, CDR2 SMNVEV (reference sequence).

With regard to this clone: The conserved phenylalanine or tryptophan is not found at the CDR3 terminus, so this likely reflects a read error. The limits of the CDR3 on the DNA are not certain, so only TCRdb's listed CDR3 is given. V is TRBV1 and J is TRBJ1-5. TRBV1 is classified as a pseudogene. The CDR3 extends over 9 residues, inclusive of both ends. CDR3 sequence: CTSSQGLEG.

V gene TRBV7-3 combines with J gene TRBJ2-5; D possibly corresponds to TRBD2 (7 bases). The ends were cut back, 3 bases at V and 2 bases at J, with 10 bases in the middle. The CDR3 length is 14 residues. From germline, CDR1 is SGHTA and CDR2 FQGTGA. This CDR3 reads CASSLGRGQETQYF. CDR3 in DNA: TGTGCCAGCAGCTTGGGGAGGGGGCAAGAGACCCAGTACTTC.

The V and J genes are TRBV18 and TRBJ1-2; D is perhaps TRBD1 (6 bases). The CDR3 is 16 amino acids. CDR1 is KGHSH, CDR2 LQKENI, per germline. Trimming cost V 3 bases and J 8 bases, with 22 bases left between them. The CDR3 loop is CASSPSSGTPSAGYTF. CDR3 in DNA: TGTGCCAGCTCACCGTCGTCCGGGACACCCTCTGCCGGCTACACCTTC.

The sample holds a few counts of this clone. The J gene is TRBJ2-2, the V gene TRBV12-3 or TRBV12-4; no clear D gene. There are 13 residues in the CDR3. The V end lost 3 bases, the J end lost 7 bases, and 9 bases lay between the germline ends. This CDR3 is CASSFWGDGELFF. Here the CDR3 DNA reads TGTGCCAGCAGTTTTTGGGGTGACGGGGAGCTGTTTTTT.

The V call is TRBV4-3, the J call TRBJ1-2; 8 nucleotides match TRBD1. The CDR3 covers 15 residues. Per germline, CDR1 LGHNA and CDR2 YSLEER. Trimming cost V 4 bases and J 2 bases; bases outside gene matches: 6. CDR3 sequence (DNA): TGCGCCAGCAGCCGGCGACAGGGGCAAAACTATGGCTACACCTTC. It codes for CASSRRQGQNYGYTF.